The T cell receptor (beta chain) described here comes from a study of blood T cell repertoires in COVID-19. TCRdb keeps only in-frame clones here, not all; method: immunoSEQ multiplex PCR. The data contain about 170,000 clones, around 82% of them singletons. Germline loops: CDR1 MNHNS, CDR2 SASEGT. This CDR3 region has 13 residues. V lost 0 bases and J 5 bases, leaving 7 bases between the germline ends. Material: peripheral blood. This rearrangement joins TRBV6-1 to TRBJ1-2; no firm D call. The sequence was obtained from a man between 65 and 85 years old with active or convalescent COVID-19. CDR3 loop: CASSEARGYGYTF. CDR3 coding DNA: TGTGCCAGCAGTGAAGCGAGAGGGTATGGCTACACCTTC.